The clone carrying this T cell receptor (beta chain) was recorded a few times. What it binds is not known. This sample was taken from a study of CD8+ T cells in alopecia areata. About the study: Patients given treatment had severity scored by the percentage of scalp area affected. General observations from the study: Having one nonresponder leaves uncertain how baseline CD8+ expansion relates to response.

Extracted RNA was reverse transcribed, and the resulting cDNA served as sequencing template. Assay used: immunoSEQ multiplex PCR; TCRdb lists only in-frame clones, some missing. The sample yields 95,000 to 100,000 clones, 50% to 60% seen once. Described treatment: oral pan-JAK inhibitor, 5-10 mg twice daily. Lesional scalp tissue (obtained by punch biopsy) and peripheral blood were collected from alopecia areata patients. CDR1 is SGHVS and CDR2 is FQNEAQ in the germline V gene. V shed 1 base, J shed 3 bases, and the junction held 3 bases outside the gene matches. The CDR3 extends over 14 amino acids. This rearrangement joins TRBV7-8 to TRBJ2-7; TRBD1 aligns across 7 bases. The clonotype was recovered from a human donor with alopecia areata. Source: CD8+ T cells sorted from blood, taken at approximately week 60, from a patient treated with tofacitinib. CDR3 bases: TGTGCCAGCAGCTTAGAGGGACAGTTCTACGAGCAGTACTTC. Translated: CASSLEGQFYEQYF.